This record concerns one T cell receptor (beta chain) sequence. As yet, its antigen is unknown. Through a sample-barcoded 5' primer and a J-beta primer mix, a second PCR was run for roughly 7 to 11 cycles. MiXCR, applied by TCRdb to the 5' RACE reads, yields one record per CDR3 protein. The table records some 850,000 distinct CDR3 sequences, 25% to 30% of them present only once. The V gene's germline CDR1 is MNHNS and CDR2 SASEGT. The V gene end was trimmed by 2 bases and the J gene end by 0 bases; junction bases not matched to a gene: 8. CDR3 length: 17 residues. The entry originates in a study of blood T cells in healthy people across ages. Study-wide results and limits: Changes in expanded clonotypes were possibly confounded, as the CMV status of donors was unknown. One million T cells yielded diversity estimates that were considered underestimates.

These data were likewise used in another study, on T cells of mothers and their children. Per that study: RNA extracted was entirely used for cDNA synthesis, roughly 1.6 ug per 15 ul. Unrelated mother-child pairs always had slightly, but never significantly, lower normalized overlap than related pairs.

The J gene is TRBJ2-7, the V gene TRBV6-1, with 9 bases lining up with TRBD2. The receptor was derived from a boy aged 5-17 years in good health. The source material was blood. CDR3 coding DNA: TGTGCCAGCAGTGAAAGGCGACTAGCGGACCCCTCCTACGAGCAGTACTTC. Translated: CASSERRLADPSYEQYF.